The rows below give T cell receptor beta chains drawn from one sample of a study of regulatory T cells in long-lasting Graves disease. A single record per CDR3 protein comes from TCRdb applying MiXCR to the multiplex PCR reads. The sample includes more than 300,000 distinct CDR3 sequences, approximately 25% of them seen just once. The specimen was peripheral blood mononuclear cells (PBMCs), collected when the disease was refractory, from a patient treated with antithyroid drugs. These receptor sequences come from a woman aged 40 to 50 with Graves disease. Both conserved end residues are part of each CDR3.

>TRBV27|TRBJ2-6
CASSLRYSGANVLTF
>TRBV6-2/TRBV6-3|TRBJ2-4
CASSDPWTGKNIQYF
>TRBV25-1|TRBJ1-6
CASSAGVGSPLHF
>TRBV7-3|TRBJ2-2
CASSGGTSGSSGGELFF
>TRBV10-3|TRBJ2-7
CAISELAIYEQYF
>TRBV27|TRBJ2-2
CASSLWSGGSTGELFF
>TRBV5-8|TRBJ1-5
CASSLTPQSAQHF
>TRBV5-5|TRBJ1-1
CASSTTRNTEAFF
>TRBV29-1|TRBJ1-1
CSVVSPVGNTEAFF
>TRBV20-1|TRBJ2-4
CSAGRRANIQYF
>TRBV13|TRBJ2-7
CASSLALGSAYEQYF
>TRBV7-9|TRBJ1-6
CASRMRTLRWSPLHF
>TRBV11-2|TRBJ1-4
CASRRQGTATNEKLFF
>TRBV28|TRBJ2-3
CASSTNTDTQYF
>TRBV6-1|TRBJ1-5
CASSGRTGNQPQHF
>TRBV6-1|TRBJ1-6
CASKLEVAVSPLHF
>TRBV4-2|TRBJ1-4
CASSQDLSQTNEKLFF
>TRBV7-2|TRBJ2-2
CASSSEGGGTGELFF
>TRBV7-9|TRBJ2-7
CASSFSIKEQYF
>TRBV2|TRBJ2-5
CASTARFQETQYF
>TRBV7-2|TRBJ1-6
CASRDIYNSPLHF
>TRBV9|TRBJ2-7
CASSVGSFGSYEQYF
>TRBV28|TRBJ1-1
CASSTGQGAITEAFF
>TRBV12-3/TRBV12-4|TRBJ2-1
CASSRLAGNIEQFF
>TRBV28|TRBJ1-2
CASSERGAANNYGYTF
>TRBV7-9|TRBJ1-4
CASKSLEAHPNEKLFF
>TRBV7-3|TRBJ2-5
CASSSSGVGETQYF
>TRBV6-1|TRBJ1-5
CASSATGAGGQPQHF
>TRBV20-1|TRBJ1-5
CSARLNTGGNQPQHF